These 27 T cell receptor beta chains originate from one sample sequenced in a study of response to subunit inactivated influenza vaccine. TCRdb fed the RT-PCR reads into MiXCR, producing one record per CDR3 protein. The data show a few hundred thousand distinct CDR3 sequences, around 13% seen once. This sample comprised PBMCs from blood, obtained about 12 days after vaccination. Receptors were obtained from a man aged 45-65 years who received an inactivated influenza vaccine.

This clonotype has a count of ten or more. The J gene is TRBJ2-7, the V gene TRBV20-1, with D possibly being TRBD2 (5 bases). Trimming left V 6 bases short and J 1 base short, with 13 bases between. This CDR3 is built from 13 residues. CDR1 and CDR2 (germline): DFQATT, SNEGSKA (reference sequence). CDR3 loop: CSAPPGVSYEQYF. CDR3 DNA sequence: TGCAGTGCGCCACCCGGGGTATCCTACGAGCAGTACTTC.

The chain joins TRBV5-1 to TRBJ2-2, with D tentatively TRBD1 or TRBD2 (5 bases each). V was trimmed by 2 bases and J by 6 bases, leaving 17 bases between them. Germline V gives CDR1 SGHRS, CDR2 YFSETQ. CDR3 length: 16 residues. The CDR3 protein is CASSFRDLLRAGELFF. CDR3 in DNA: TGCGCCAGCAGCTTCAGGGACCTCCTGAGGGCCGGGGAGCTGTTTTTT.

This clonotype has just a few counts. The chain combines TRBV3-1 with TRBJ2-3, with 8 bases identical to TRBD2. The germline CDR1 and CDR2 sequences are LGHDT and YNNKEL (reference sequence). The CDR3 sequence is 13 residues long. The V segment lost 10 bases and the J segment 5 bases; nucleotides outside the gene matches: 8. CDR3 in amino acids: CATRGGRLDTQYF. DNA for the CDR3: TGTGCCACCCGGGGGGGTAGACTAGATACGCAGTATTTT.

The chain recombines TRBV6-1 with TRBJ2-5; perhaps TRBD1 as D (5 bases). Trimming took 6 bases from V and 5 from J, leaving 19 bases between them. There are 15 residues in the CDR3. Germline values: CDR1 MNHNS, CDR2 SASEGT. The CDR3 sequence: CASSPRKGIGETQYF. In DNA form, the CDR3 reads TGTGCCAGCAGCCCCCGGAAGGGGATTGGGGAGACCCAGTACTTC.

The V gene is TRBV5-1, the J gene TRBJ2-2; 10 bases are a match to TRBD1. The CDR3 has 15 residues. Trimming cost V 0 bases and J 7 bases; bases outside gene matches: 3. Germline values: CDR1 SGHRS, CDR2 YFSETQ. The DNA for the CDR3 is TGCGCCAGCAGCTTGGGGGACAGGGGCGTCGGGGAGCTGTTTTTT. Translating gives CASSLGDRGVGELFF.

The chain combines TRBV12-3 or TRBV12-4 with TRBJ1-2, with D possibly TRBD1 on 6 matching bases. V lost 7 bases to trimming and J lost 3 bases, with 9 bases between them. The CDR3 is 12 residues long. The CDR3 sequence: CASNEGDYGYTF. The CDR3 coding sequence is TGTGCCAGCAACGAGGGGGACTATGGCTACACCTTC.

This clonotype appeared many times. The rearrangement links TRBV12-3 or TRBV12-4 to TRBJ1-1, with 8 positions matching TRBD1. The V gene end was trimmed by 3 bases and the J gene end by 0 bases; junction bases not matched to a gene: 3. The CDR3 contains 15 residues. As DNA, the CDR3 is TGTGCCAGCAGTTTGTACAGGGGGGTGAACACTGAAGCTTTCTTT. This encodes CASSLYRGVNTEAFF.

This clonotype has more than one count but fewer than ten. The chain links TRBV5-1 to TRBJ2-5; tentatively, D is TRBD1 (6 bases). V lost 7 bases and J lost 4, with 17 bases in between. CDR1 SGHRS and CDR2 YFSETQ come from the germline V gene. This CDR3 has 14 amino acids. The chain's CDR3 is CASRHPGRGETQYF. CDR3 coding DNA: TGCGCCAGCCGTCACCCCGGCAGGGGAGAGACCCAGTACTTC.

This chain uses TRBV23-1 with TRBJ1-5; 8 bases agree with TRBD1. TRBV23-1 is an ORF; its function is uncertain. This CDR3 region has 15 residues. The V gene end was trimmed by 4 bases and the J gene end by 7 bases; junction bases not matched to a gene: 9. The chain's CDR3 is CASSLPGTGIQPQHF. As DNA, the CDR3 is TGCGCCAGCAGTCTCCCGGGGACAGGTATCCAGCCCCAGCATTTT.

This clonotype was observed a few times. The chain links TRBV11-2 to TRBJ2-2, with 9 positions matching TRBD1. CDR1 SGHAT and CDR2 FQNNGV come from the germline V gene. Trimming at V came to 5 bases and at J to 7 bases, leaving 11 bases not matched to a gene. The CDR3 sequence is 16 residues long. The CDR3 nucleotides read TGTGCCAGCAGCCCTCGAGGGGACAGGGAATTCGGGGAGCTGTTTTTT. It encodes CASSPRGDREFGELFF.

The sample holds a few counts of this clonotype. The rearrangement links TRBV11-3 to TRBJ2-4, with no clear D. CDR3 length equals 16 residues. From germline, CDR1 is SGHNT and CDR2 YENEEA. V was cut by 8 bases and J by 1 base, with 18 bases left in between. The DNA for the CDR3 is TGTGCCAGCCCCTCCGTACGGGTTATGGCCAAAAACATTCAGTACTTC. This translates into CASPSVRVMAKNIQYF.

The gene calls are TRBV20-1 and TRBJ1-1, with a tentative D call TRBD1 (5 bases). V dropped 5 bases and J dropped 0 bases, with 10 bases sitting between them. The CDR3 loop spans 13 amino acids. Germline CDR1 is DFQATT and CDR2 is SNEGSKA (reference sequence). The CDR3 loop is CSAAGAVNTEAFF. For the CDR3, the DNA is TGCAGTGCTGCTGGGGCGGTGAACACTGAAGCTTTCTTT.

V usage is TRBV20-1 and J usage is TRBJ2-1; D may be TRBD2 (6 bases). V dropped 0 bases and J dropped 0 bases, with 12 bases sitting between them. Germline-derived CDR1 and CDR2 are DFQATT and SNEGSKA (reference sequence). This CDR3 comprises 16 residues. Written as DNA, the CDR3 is TGCAGTGCTAGAGAGTCGGCGGGACCCTCCTACAATGAGCAGTTCTTC. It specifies CSARESAGPSYNEQFF.

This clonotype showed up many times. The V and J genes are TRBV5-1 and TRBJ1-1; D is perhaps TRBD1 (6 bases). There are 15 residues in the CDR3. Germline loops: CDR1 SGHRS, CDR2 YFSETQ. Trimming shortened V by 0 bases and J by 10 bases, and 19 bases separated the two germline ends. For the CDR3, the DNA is TGCGCCAGCAGCTTGGCATCCAGGACAGATAGTGGAGCTTTCTTT. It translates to CASSLASRTDSGAFF.

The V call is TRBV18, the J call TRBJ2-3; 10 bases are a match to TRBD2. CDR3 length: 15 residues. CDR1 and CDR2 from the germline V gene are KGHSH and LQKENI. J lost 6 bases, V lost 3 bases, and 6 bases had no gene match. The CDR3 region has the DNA TGTGCCAGCTCACCGGTAGCGGGGGGATCGGATACGCAGTATTTT. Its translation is CASSPVAGGSDTQYF.

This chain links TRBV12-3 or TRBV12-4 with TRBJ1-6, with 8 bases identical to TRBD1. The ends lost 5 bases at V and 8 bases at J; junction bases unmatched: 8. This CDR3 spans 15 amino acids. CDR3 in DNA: TGTGCCAGCAGTCCCCGGGACAGGCGACATTCACCCCTCCACTTT. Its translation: CASSPRDRRHSPLHF.

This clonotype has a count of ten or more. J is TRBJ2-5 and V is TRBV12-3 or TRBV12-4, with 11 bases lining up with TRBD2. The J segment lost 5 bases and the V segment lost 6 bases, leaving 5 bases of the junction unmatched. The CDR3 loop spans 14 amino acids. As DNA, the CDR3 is TGTGCCAGCAGCTATAGCGGGAGGGGGGAGACCCAGTACTTC. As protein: CASSYSGRGETQYF.

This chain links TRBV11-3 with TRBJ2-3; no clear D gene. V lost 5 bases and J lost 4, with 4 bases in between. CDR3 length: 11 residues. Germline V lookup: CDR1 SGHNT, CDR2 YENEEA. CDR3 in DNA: TGTGCCAGCAGCATCGCAGATACGCAGTATTTT. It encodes CASSIADTQYF.

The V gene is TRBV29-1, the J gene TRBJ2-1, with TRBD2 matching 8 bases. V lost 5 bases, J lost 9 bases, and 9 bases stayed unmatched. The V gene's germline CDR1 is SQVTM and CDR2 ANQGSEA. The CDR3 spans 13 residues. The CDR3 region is CSVRSGKVGEQFF. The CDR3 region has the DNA TGCAGCGTTCGTAGCGGGAAGGTCGGTGAGCAGTTCTTC.

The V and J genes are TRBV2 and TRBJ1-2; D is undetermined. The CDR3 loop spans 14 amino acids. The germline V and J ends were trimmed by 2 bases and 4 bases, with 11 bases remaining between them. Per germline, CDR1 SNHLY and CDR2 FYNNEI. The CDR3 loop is CASSESPGLYGYTF. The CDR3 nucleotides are TGTGCCAGCAGTGAATCACCAGGACTCTATGGCTACACCTTC.

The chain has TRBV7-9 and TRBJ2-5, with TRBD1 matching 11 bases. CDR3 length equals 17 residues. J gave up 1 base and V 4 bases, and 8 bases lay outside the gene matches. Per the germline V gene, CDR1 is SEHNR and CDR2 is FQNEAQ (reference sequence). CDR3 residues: CASSSIRTGGSQETQYF. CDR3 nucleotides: TGTGCCAGCAGCTCCATACGGACAGGGGGCTCCCAAGAGACCCAGTACTTC.

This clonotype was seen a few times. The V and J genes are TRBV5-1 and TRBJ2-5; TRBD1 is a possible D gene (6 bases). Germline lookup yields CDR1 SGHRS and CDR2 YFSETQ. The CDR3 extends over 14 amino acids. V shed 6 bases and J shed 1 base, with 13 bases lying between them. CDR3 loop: CASTSGTPQETQYF. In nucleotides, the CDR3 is TGCGCCAGCACCTCCGGGACACCCCAAGAGACCCAGTACTTC. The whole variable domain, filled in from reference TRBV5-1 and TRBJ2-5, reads KAGVTQTPRYLIKTRGQQVTLSCSPISGHRSVSWYQQTPGQGLQFLFEYFSETQRNKGNFPGRFSGRQFSNSRSEMNVSTLELGDSALYLCASTSGTPQETQYFGPGTRLLVL.

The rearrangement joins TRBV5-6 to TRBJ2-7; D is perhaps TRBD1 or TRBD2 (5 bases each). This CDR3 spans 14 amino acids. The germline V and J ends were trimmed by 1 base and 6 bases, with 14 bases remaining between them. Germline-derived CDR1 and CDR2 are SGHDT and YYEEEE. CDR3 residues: CASSLPGPPGEQYF. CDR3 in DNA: TGTGCCAGCAGCTTGCCGGGACCGCCGGGCGAGCAGTACTTC.

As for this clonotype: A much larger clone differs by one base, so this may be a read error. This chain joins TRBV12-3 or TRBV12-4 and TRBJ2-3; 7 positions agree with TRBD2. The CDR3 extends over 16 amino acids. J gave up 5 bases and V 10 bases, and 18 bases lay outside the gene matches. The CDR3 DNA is TGTGCCAACAGCCCCCGACTAGCTAGTGGGAGAGATACGCAGTATTTT. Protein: CANSPRLASGRDTQYF.

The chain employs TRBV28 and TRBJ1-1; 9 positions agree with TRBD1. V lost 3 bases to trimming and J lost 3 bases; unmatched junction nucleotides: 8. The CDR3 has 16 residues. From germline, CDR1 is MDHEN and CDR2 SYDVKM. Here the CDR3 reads CASSLLPGQGDTEAFF. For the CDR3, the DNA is TGTGCCAGCAGTTTGCTCCCGGGACAGGGAGACACTGAAGCTTTCTTT.

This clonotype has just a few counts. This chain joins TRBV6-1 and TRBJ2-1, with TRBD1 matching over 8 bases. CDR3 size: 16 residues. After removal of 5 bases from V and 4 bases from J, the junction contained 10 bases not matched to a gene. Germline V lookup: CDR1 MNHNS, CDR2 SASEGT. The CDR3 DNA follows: TGTGCCAGCAGTCCCTCCACACAGGGGGGTTACAATGAGCAGTTCTTC. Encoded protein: CASSPSTQGGYNEQFF.

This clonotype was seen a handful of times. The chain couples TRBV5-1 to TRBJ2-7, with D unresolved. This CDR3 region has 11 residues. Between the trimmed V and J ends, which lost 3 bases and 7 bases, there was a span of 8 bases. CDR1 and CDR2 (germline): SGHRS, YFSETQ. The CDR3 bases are TGCGCCAGCAGCTCCCAGAGGGAGCAGTACTTC. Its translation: CASSSQREQYF.